This T cell receptor beta chain was found in a study of cytomegalovirus exposure and HLA in healthy donors. The study ran its PCR with 60 Vbeta and 13 Jbeta primers. Only in-frame clones appear in the TCRdb table, and some are missing; sequencing was by immunoSEQ multiplex PCR. There are 75,000 to 95,000 clones in the sample; 84% occur only once, and roughly 5.3% lies in the top ten. General observations from the study: The classifier reportedly diagnosed cytomegalovirus status with high specificity and sensitivity. Common viral pathogens were later found to be apparently linked to several of the most significant clusters. In terms of immune exposure information, only CMV serostatus was available.

This CDR3 has 16 residues. Germline CDR1 reads MGHRA; CDR2 reads YSYEKL. Deletions cut 3 bases from V and 6 bases from J, with 17 bases between. The sample holds a few counts of this clone. Antigen unknown. The sequence came from a woman aged 18-29 years in good health and CMV-seropositive. The rearrangement uses TRBV4-1 and TRBJ1-4, with D possibly being TRBD1 (5 bases). Specimen: PBMCs. The CDR3 reads CASSHPLTDRYEKLFF. Here the CDR3 DNA reads TGCGCCAGCAGCCACCCACTGACAGACAGATATGAAAAACTGTTTTTT.